Listed here are 27 T cell receptor beta chains from one sample, sequenced in a study of blood T cells in healthy people across ages (dated by TCRdb to between 2014 and 2016). Libraries were constructed by 5' RACE. TCRdb names Illumina HiSeq 2500 as the instrument used. A second about 7 to 12 cycle PCR used a sample-barcoded 5' primer and a J-beta primer mix. TCRdb handled the public reads itself, with Q25 trimming in fastp and clone calling in MiXCR, and kept productive beta chains. CDR3 protein duplicates are merged, each entry listing the most common genes and DNA. In all, the sample holds about a million distinct CDR3 sequences, and around 54% of those were seen once. About a fifth of the sample is held by the ten biggest clonotypes. Sequences were obtained from blood. These receptors were taken from a woman aged 55-69 years in good health.

The V and J genes are TRBV5-1 and TRBJ2-7, with D perhaps matching TRBD1 or TRBD2 (5 bases each). The CDR3 consists of 12 residues. With 4 bases removed from V and 12 bases from J, the gap between germline ends came to 17 bases. Germline-derived CDR1 and CDR2 are SGHRS and YFSETQ. The CDR3 here is CASSDPRDGLYF. The CDR3 DNA reads TGCGCCAGCAGCGACCCCAGGGACGGATTGTACTTC.

V is TRBV5-6 and J is TRBJ2-1; 7 positions match TRBD2. In germline, CDR1 is SGHDT, CDR2 YYEEEE. The CDR3 is 15 amino acids. Trimming cost V 4 bases and J 3 bases; bases outside gene matches: 7. CDR3 sequence reads: CASSLLAAGYNEQFF. Written as DNA, the CDR3 is TGTGCCAGCAGCCTGCTAGCGGCGGGCTACAATGAGCAGTTCTTC.

DNA of the CDR3: TGCAGTGCTAGATCGAACCGCTACAATGAGCAGTTCTTC. Protein sequence: CSARSNRYNEQFF. The chain carries TRBV20-1 and TRBJ2-1, with D hard to call. Trimming took off 2 bases at V and 3 bases at J, with 8 bases between the two ends. The CDR3 is 13 amino acids. Germline CDR1 and CDR2: DFQATT and SNEGSKA (reference sequence).

This clonotype has only a few counts. The chain employs TRBV7-2 and TRBJ2-3, with 7 positions matching TRBD2. The CDR3 is made up of 16 amino acids. V was clipped by 2 bases and J by 5 bases; unmatched bases: 10. Germline CDR1 is SGHTA and CDR2 is FQGNSA. DNA for the CDR3: TGTGCCAGCAGCTTACGGGCTGTTACGGGGGGAGATACGCAGTATTTT. It codes for CASSLRAVTGGDTQYF.

The rearrangement links TRBV24-1 to TRBJ2-7; 10 bases map to TRBD1. The CDR3 is 14 residues long. The V and J ends lost 4 bases and 3 bases, in that order; junction bases with no gene match: 2. The V gene's germline CDR1 is KGHDR and CDR2 SFDVKD. CDR3 protein: CATSDRDRGYEQYF. CDR3 DNA sequence: TGTGCCACCAGTGACCGGGACAGGGGCTACGAGCAGTACTTC.

The chain combines TRBV6-1 with TRBJ1-6; the D is unclear. The germline V gene encodes CDR1 MNHNS and CDR2 SASEGT. The CDR3 loop spans 12 amino acids. Trimming removed 6 bases from V and 3 bases from J, with 3 bases in between. The CDR3 sequence: CASRHYNSPLHF. DNA of the CDR3: TGTGCCAGCAGGCACTATAATTCACCCCTCCACTTT.

In its sample, this clonotype was seen a few times. The gene calls are TRBV7-3 and TRBJ2-3; 9 bases are shared with TRBD2. V shed 4 bases and J 11 bases; nucleotides not matched to a gene: 1. CDR1 is SGHTA and CDR2 is FQGTGA in the germline V gene. The CDR3 consists of 11 residues. Written as DNA, the CDR3 is TGTGCCAGCAGCTATAGCGGGAGGCAGTATTTT. This encodes CASSYSGRQYF. Based on the CDR3 plus reference TRBV7-3 and TRBJ2-3, the full variable domain is GAGVSQTPSNKVTEKGKYVELRCDPISGHTALYWYRQSLGQGPEFLIYFQGTGAADDSGLPNDRFFAVRPEGSVSTLKIQRTERGDSAVYLCASSYSGRQYFGPGTRLTVL.

The chain joins TRBV4-2 to TRBJ2-3; 8 positions match TRBD1. CDR1 is LGHNA and CDR2 is YNFKEQ in the germline V gene. The junction had 4 bases not matched to a gene; V was cut back by 4 bases and J by 4 bases. This CDR3 is built from 14 residues. The CDR3 DNA is TGTGCCAGCAGCCTTCAGGGGGCATCAGATACGCAGTATTTT. Translated: CASSLQGASDTQYF.

This chain connects TRBV20-1 to TRBJ1-1; D is unclear. Germline V gene lookup returns CDR1 DFQATT and CDR2 SNEGSKA (reference sequence). This CDR3 spans 13 amino acids. Trimming took off 4 bases at V and 5 bases at J, with 14 bases between the two ends. CDR3 nucleotides: TGCAGTGCTACTCACCCCGGATGGACTGAAGCTTTCTTT. It codes for CSATHPGWTEAFF.

The chain is built from TRBV4-1 and TRBJ2-3; possibly TRBD1 for D (6 bases). Germline-derived CDR1 and CDR2 are MGHRA and YSYEKL. CDR3 length: 14 residues. Trimming left V 4 bases short and J 3 bases short, with 11 bases between. The CDR3 spells CASSLRTATDTQYF. The CDR3 nucleotides are TGCGCCAGCAGCCTTCGGACAGCAACAGATACGCAGTATTTT.

This clonotype occurred a few times. CDR3 loop: CAGQDRGGTDTQYF. DNA of the CDR3: TGTGCCGGCCAAGACAGGGGCGGCACAGATACGCAGTATTTT. The rearrangement joins TRBV28 to TRBJ2-3; 8 bases are a match to TRBD1. CDR3 length: 14 residues. V was clipped by 11 bases and J by 1 base; unmatched bases: 8. The V gene's germline CDR1 is MDHEN and CDR2 SYDVKM.

The chain is built from TRBV7-2 and TRBJ1-4; TRBD1 might be the D (5 bases). This CDR3 has 15 amino acids. The germline V gene encodes CDR1 SGHTA and CDR2 FQGNSA. Deletions cut 4 bases from V and 5 bases from J, with 14 bases between. CDR3 nucleotide sequence: TGTGCCAGCAGCTCATCAGGGAAGGAGAATGAAAAACTGTTTTTT. Protein: CASSSSGKENEKLFF.

The table lists this clonotype with a few counts. The chain employs TRBV12-3 or TRBV12-4 and TRBJ2-3; TRBD1 matches at 8 bases. CDR3 length: 13 amino acids. V lost 6 bases, J lost 5 bases, and 4 bases stayed unmatched. In nucleotides, the CDR3 is TGTGCCAGCAGGCTACAGGGGGGAGATACGCAGTATTTT. Translation: CASRLQGGDTQYF.

This clonotype has only one observation. The V call is TRBV24-1, the J call TRBJ1-5, with D maybe TRBD1 (5 bases). The ends were cut back, 4 bases at V and 5 bases at J, with 11 bases in the middle. The CDR3 covers 14 residues. CDR1 is KGHDR, CDR2 SFDVKD, per germline. The DNA for the CDR3 is TGTGCCACCAGTGAGTGGGACCGAGATCAGCCCCAGCATTTT. Protein: CATSEWDRDQPQHF.

The chain joins TRBV6-6 to TRBJ2-4, with 8 bases identical to TRBD2. The CDR3 covers 17 residues. V gave up 9 bases and J gave up 0 bases; unmatched junction bases: 13. The germline gives CDR1 MNHNY, CDR2 SVGAGI (reference sequence). CDR3 in amino acids: CARAGREDPRAKNIQYF. CDR3 in DNA: TGTGCCAGAGCCGGGCGGGAGGACCCCCGAGCCAAAAACATTCAGTACTTC.

This chain connects TRBV6-5 to TRBJ2-1; D is unclear. Trimming left V 8 bases short and J 4 bases short, with 9 bases between. The CDR3 consists of 12 residues. The V gene's germline CDR1 is MNHEY and CDR2 SVGAGI. Here the CDR3 DNA reads TGTGCCAGCTCAGACGGATACAATGAGCAGTTCTTC. The encoded protein is CASSDGYNEQFF.

The CDR3 region has the DNA TGCAGTGCTAGCCAACTAGCGGGAGGGCACGAGCAGTTCTTC. Amino acids: CSASQLAGGHEQFF. The chain combines TRBV20-1 with TRBJ2-1; 13 positions match TRBD2. Germline lookup yields CDR1 DFQATT and CDR2 SNEGSKA (reference sequence). This CDR3 is 14 amino acids long. Germline trimming cut 3 bases from V and 10 bases from J; bases unmatched to any gene: 6.

This sequence joins TRBV25-1 and TRBJ2-1; TRBD2 matches 9 bases. Germline CDR1 reads MGHDK; CDR2 reads SYGVNS. V trimming: 7 bases; J trimming: 5 bases; junction bases outside the gene matches: 3. This CDR3 is built from 13 residues. The DNA for the CDR3 is TGTGCCAGCAATAGCGGGAGTAACAATGAGCAGTTCTTC. Protein product: CASNSGSNNEQFF.

The V call is TRBV15, the J call TRBJ2-5, with 8 bases identical to TRBD2. Unmatched junction bases numbered 17, after V lost 0 bases and J lost 11 bases. Germline V gene lookup returns CDR1 LNHNV and CDR2 YYDKDF (reference sequence). This CDR3 has 17 amino acids. CDR3 DNA: TGTGCCACCAGCAGAGATAACCCTAGCGGGTCCTACAATGAGCAGTACTTC. Protein: CATSRDNPSGSYNEQYF. The whole variable domain, filled in from reference TRBV15 and TRBJ2-5, reads DAMVIQNPRYQVTQFGKPVTLSCSQTLNHNVMYWYQQKSSQAPKLLFHYYDKDFNNEADTPDNFQSRRPNTSFCFLDIRSPGLGDTAMYLCATSRDNPSGSYNEQYFGPGTRLLVL.

The rearrangement links TRBV7-2 to TRBJ2-2; 8 nucleotides match TRBD1. The germline V gene encodes CDR1 SGHTA and CDR2 FQGNSA. V shed 0 bases, J shed 7 bases, and the junction held 10 bases outside the gene matches. The CDR3 consists of 17 residues. CDR3 protein: CASSLALGTGINGELFF. CDR3 sequence (DNA): TGTGCCAGCAGCTTAGCTCTGGGGACAGGTATCAACGGGGAGCTGTTTTTT. Using reference TRBV7-2 and TRBJ2-2 for the parts outside the CDR3, the full variable domain is GAGVSQSPSNKVTEKGKDVELRCDPISGHTALYWYRQSLGQGLEFLIYFQGNSAPDKSGLPSDRFSAERTGGSVSTLTIQRTQQEDSAVYLCASSLALGTGINGELFFGEGSRLTVL.

This rearrangement joins TRBV28 to TRBJ1-5; D not resolved. This CDR3 is 13 amino acids long. V was pared by 6 bases and J by 6 bases, with 12 bases between. Germline V gene data show CDR1 as MDHEN and CDR2 as SYDVKM. The CDR3 DNA is TGTGCCAGCAGCCCAGAGATGCCTCAGCCCCAGCATTTT. This gives the protein CASSPEMPQPQHF.

The chain joins TRBV5-1 to TRBJ2-7, with a possible D match to TRBD2 (5 bases). The CDR3 loop spans 14 amino acids. Germline loops: CDR1 SGHRS, CDR2 YFSETQ. Trimming left V 7 bases short and J 0 bases short, with 14 bases between. The CDR3 is CASAAGGSSYEQYF. In DNA form, the CDR3 reads TGCGCCAGCGCGGCGGGCGGATCCTCCTACGAGCAGTACTTC.

The sample holds a few counts of this clonotype. The V gene is TRBV7-2, the J gene TRBJ2-3; D remains ambiguous. Germline CDR1 reads SGHTA; CDR2 reads FQGNSA. The ends were cut back, 3 bases at V and 0 bases at J, with 10 bases in the middle. The CDR3 length is 15 residues. The CDR3 loop is CASSFSYSSTDTQYF. CDR3 nucleotides: TGTGCCAGCAGCTTTTCATATTCTAGCACAGATACGCAGTATTTT.

The table lists this clonotype with many counts. This rearrangement joins TRBV20-1 to TRBJ2-3; D might be TRBD1 or TRBD2, each matching 5 bases. The CDR3 contains 14 residues. Deletions cut 3 bases from V and 4 bases from J, with 14 bases between. Germline values: CDR1 DFQATT, CDR2 SNEGSKA (reference sequence). The CDR3 DNA reads TGCAGTGCTAGCCACCTTGGGGGAGCAGATACGCAGTATTTT. It codes for CSASHLGGADTQYF.

This clonotype turned up a few times. The CDR3 reads CATSASADTEAFF. The DNA for the CDR3 is TGTGCCACCAGCGCCTCGGCGGACACTGAAGCTTTCTTT. V and J are TRBV15 and TRBJ1-1; unclear D gene. Trimming cost V 5 bases and J 3 bases, with 10 bases left between them. CDR3 length: 13 amino acids. The V gene's germline CDR1 is LNHNV and CDR2 YYDKDF (reference sequence).

The chain is built from TRBV2 and TRBJ2-7, with D possibly TRBD1 on 5 matching bases. With 2 bases removed from V and 0 bases from J, the gap between germline ends came to 14 bases. The CDR3 extends over 16 amino acids. Germline V lookup: CDR1 SNHLY, CDR2 FYNNEI. CDR3 in amino acids: CASSERGPWSSYEQYF. For the CDR3, the DNA is TGTGCCAGCAGTGAAAGGGGCCCTTGGAGCTCCTACGAGCAGTACTTC.

The V call is TRBV7-9, the J call TRBJ1-4; the D gene is possibly TRBD1 (6 bases). The CDR3 length is 15 residues. Germline V gives CDR1 SEHNR, CDR2 FQNEAQ (reference sequence). The V and J ends lost 1 base and 7 bases respectively, with 13 bases between them. The chain's CDR3 is CASSLVGGKGEKLFF. The CDR3 DNA follows: TGTGCCAGCAGCTTAGTCGGGGGCAAGGGTGAAAAACTGTTTTTT.